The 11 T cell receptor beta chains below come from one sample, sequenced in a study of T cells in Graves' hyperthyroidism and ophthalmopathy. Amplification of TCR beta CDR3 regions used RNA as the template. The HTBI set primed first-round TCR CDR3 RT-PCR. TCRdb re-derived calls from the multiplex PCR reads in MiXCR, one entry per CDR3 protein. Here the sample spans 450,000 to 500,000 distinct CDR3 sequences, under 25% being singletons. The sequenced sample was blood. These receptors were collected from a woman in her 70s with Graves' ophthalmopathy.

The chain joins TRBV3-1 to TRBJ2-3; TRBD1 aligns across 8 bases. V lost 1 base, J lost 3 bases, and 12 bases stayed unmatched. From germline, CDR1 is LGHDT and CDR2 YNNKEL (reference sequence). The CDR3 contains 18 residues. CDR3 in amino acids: CASSQAGADREKTDTQYF. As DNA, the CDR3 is TGTGCCAGCAGCCAAGCCGGGGCGGACAGGGAAAAAACAGATACGCAGTATTTT.

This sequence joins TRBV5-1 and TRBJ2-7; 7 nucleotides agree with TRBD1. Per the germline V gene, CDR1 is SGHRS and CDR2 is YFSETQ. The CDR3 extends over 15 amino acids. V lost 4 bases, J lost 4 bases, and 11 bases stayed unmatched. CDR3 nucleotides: TGCGCCAGCAGCGCGCCGGGACAGAGCTATTACGAGCAGTACTTC. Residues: CASSAPGQSYYEQYF.

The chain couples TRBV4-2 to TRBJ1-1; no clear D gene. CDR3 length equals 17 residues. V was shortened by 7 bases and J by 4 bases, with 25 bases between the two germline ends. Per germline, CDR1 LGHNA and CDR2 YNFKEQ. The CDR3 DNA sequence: TGTGCCAGCACCCCAGGTCGGACCGACGGTGTGGGCACTGAAGCTTTCTTT. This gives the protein CASTPGRTDGVGTEAFF.

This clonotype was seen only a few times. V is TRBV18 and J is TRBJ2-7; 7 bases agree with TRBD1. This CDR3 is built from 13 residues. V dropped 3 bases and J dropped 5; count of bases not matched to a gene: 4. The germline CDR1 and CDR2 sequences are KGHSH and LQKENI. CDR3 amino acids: CASSPPGQDEQYF. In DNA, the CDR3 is TGTGCCAGCTCACCCCCCGGACAGGACGAGCAGTACTTC.

CDR3 in amino acids: CASRQQGLNYGYTF. In DNA form, the CDR3 reads TGTGCCAGCAGGCAACAGGGCCTGAACTATGGCTACACCTTC. The V call is TRBV6-1, the J call TRBJ1-2, with D possibly matching TRBD1 (6 bases). Germline loops: CDR1 MNHNS, CDR2 SASEGT. The V end lost 6 bases, the J end lost 2 bases, and 13 bases lay between the germline ends. The CDR3 is made up of 14 amino acids.

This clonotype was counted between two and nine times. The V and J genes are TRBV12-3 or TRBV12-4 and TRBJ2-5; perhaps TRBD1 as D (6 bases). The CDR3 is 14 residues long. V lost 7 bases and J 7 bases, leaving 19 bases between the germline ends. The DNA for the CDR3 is TGTGCCAGCACTCCTTGGGGGCTGAGGGGGACCCAGTACTTC. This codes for CASTPWGLRGTQYF.

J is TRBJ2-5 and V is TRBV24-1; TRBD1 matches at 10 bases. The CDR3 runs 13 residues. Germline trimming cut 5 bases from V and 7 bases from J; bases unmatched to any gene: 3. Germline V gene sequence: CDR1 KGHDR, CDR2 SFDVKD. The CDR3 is CATSARDRGTQYF. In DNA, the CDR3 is TGTGCCACCAGTGCTCGGGACAGGGGGACCCAGTACTTC.

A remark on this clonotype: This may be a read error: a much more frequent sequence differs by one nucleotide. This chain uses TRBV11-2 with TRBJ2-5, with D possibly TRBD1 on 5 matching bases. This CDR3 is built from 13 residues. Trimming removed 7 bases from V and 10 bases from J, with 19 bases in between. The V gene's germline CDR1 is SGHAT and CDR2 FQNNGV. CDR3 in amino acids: CASITGLPRVQYF. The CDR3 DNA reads TGTGCCAGCATCACCGGGCTCCCCAGGGTCCAGTACTTC.

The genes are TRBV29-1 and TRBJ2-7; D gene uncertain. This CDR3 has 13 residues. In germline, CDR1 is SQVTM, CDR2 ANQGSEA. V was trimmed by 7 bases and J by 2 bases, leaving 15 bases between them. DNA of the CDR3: TGCAGCGCCTGGGAAATGGGAACCTACGAGCAGTACTTC. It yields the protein CSAWEMGTYEQYF.

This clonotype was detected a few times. The CDR3, as DNA: TGTGCCAGCAGCGCAGACAGGCTTGGCACTGAAGCTTTCTTT. Translated: CASSADRLGTEAFF. The chain employs TRBV6-4 and TRBJ1-1; TRBD1 might be the D (6 bases). Germline V gene lookup returns CDR1 MRHNA and CDR2 SNTAGT. V lost 6 bases to trimming and J lost 4 bases, with 15 bases between them. CDR3 length equals 14 residues.

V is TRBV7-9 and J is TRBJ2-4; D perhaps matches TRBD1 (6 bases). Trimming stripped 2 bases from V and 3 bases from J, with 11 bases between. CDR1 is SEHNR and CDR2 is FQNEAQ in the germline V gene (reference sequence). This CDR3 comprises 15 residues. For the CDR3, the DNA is TGTGCCAGCAGCTTACAGGGGCGTGGCAAAAACATTCAGTACTTC. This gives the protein CASSLQGRGKNIQYF.